These T cell receptor beta chains were read from a single sample in a study of blood T cells in healthy people across ages. Using its own MiXCR run on the 5' RACE reads, TCRdb lists one record per CDR3 protein. The sample has around 790,000 distinct CDR3 sequences; approximately 44% are singletons. The specimen was blood. Receptors originate from a man in his 60s in good health. CDR3s include the opening cysteine and the closing phenylalanine or tryptophan. The order of the fields is D gene, clone size, V gene, J gene, CDR3 protein, CDR3 DNA. A D gene is named only where the DNA matches it firmly. Only some rows state a clone size, as once, few, many or a class for expanded clones.

D gene: .; clone size: few; V gene: TRBV2; J gene: TRBJ2-3; CDR3 protein: CASSGQKADTQYF; CDR3 DNA: TGTGCCAGCAGCGGACAGAAAGCAGATACGCAGTATTTT
D gene: .; clone size: once; V gene: TRBV6-2/TRBV6-3; J gene: TRBJ1-5; CDR3 protein: CASSYGDQLYQPQHF; CDR3 DNA: TGTGCCAGCAGTTATGGCGACCAACTATATCAGCCCCAGCATTTT
D gene: .; clone size: .; V gene: TRBV29-1; J gene: TRBJ1-4; CDR3 protein: CSGRDGEKLFF; CDR3 DNA: TGCAGCGGCCGGGACGGTGAAAAACTGTTTTTT
D gene: .; clone size: .; V gene: TRBV29-1; J gene: TRBJ1-1; CDR3 protein: CSVEEVRDWTEAFF; CDR3 DNA: TGCAGCGTTGAAGAAGTACGGGATTGGACTGAAGCTTTCTTT
D gene: .; clone size: .; V gene: TRBV20-1; J gene: TRBJ1-5; CDR3 protein: CSALRGEGNQPQHF; CDR3 DNA: TGCAGTGCTCTCCGAGGGGAGGGCAATCAGCCCCAGCATTTT
D gene: .; clone size: few; V gene: TRBV11-2; J gene: TRBJ1-2; CDR3 protein: CASSSTGPYGYTF; CDR3 DNA: TGTGCCAGCAGTTCCACAGGTCCCTATGGCTACACCTTC
D gene: TRBD2; clone size: few; V gene: TRBV27; J gene: TRBJ2-5; CDR3 protein: CASSPTTPGLVYETQYF; CDR3 DNA: TGTGCCAGCAGTCCAACGACCCCGGGACTAGTGTACGAGACCCAGTACTTC
D gene: .; clone size: .; V gene: TRBV29-1; J gene: TRBJ1-1; CDR3 protein: CSVVGLGDTAFF; CDR3 DNA: TGCAGCGTTGTGGGTCTAGGGGATACGGCTTTCTTT
D gene: TRBD2; clone size: many; V gene: TRBV7-2; J gene: TRBJ2-1; CDR3 protein: CASSLAGGPYNEQFF; CDR3 DNA: TGTGCCAGCAGCCTAGCGGGGGGGCCCTACAATGAGCAGTTCTTC
D gene: .; clone size: few; V gene: TRBV7-7; J gene: TRBJ2-3; CDR3 protein: CASSLGPGAGDTQYF; CDR3 DNA: TGTGCTAGCAGCTTAGGTCCAGGGGCGGGAGATACGCAGTATTTT
D gene: TRBD2; clone size: .; V gene: TRBV20-1; J gene: TRBJ2-1; CDR3 protein: CSARPTSGPQFF; CDR3 DNA: TGCAGTGCTAGACCGACTAGCGGGCCCCAGTTCTTC
D gene: TRBD2; clone size: few; V gene: TRBV11-2; J gene: TRBJ2-1; CDR3 protein: CASSLITSGEYYNEQFF; CDR3 DNA: TGTGCCAGCAGCTTAATTACTAGCGGGGAGTACTACAATGAGCAGTTCTTC
D gene: TRBD2; clone size: .; V gene: TRBV6-6; J gene: TRBJ2-3; CDR3 protein: CASSNKLAGQTDTQYF; CDR3 DNA: TGTGCCAGCAGCAACAAACTAGCGGGGCAAACAGATACGCAGTATTTT
D gene: .; clone size: .; V gene: TRBV11-2; J gene: TRBJ2-3; CDR3 protein: CASSSLQPSTDTQYF; CDR3 DNA: TGTGCCAGCAGCTCATTACAACCAAGCACAGATACGCAGTATTTT
D gene: .; clone size: .; V gene: TRBV7-9; J gene: TRBJ2-5; CDR3 protein: CASSSTVNSYKQYF; CDR3 DNA: TGTGCCAGCAGTTCGACGGTGAACTCCTACAAGCAGTACTTC
D gene: TRBD1; clone size: .; V gene: TRBV7-2; J gene: TRBJ1-5; CDR3 protein: CASSPGQTHRPQHF; CDR3 DNA: TGTGCCAGCAGCCCGGGACAGACTCATAGGCCCCAGCATTTT
D gene: .; clone size: few; V gene: TRBV5-6; J gene: TRBJ2-5; CDR3 protein: CASSLDGWKETQYF; CDR3 DNA: TGTGCCAGCAGCCTGGACGGGTGGAAGGAGACCCAGTACTTC
D gene: .; clone size: .; V gene: TRBV6-6; J gene: TRBJ2-7; CDR3 protein: CASSYRTDRGGTYEQYF; CDR3 DNA: TGTGCCAGCAGTTACAGGACGGATAGGGGGGGCACCTACGAGCAGTACTTC
D gene: .; clone size: .; V gene: TRBV9; J gene: TRBJ2-3; CDR3 protein: CASSVEVAASTDTQYF; CDR3 DNA: TGTGCCAGCAGCGTAGAGGTAGCGGCTAGCACAGATACGCAGTATTTT
D gene: .; clone size: .; V gene: TRBV20-1; J gene: TRBJ1-2; CDR3 protein: CSARKGGHGYTF; CDR3 DNA: TGCAGTGCTCGTAAGGGGGGGCATGGCTACACCTTC
D gene: .; clone size: .; V gene: TRBV24-1; J gene: TRBJ2-1; CDR3 protein: CATSDHNEQFF; CDR3 DNA: TGTGCCACCAGTGATCATAATGAGCAGTTCTTC
D gene: TRBD1; clone size: .; V gene: TRBV10-3; J gene: TRBJ2-3; CDR3 protein: CAISEGQGFTDTQYF; CDR3 DNA: TGTGCCATCAGTGAAGGACAGGGGTTCACAGATACGCAGTATTTT
D gene: TRBD2; clone size: .; V gene: TRBV7-2; J gene: TRBJ2-1; CDR3 protein: CASTSGTSRRNEQFF; CDR3 DNA: TGTGCCAGCACCTCCGGGACTAGCAGACGCAATGAGCAGTTCTTC
D gene: TRBD2; clone size: few; V gene: TRBV7-9; J gene: TRBJ2-1; CDR3 protein: CASSTGGINEQFF; CDR3 DNA: TGTGCCAGCTCTACGGGGGGGATAAATGAGCAGTTCTTC
D gene: TRBD2; clone size: .; V gene: TRBV10-3; J gene: TRBJ2-3; CDR3 protein: CATARGTDTQYF; CDR3 DNA: TGTGCCACGGCGCGGGGGACAGATACGCAGTATTTT
D gene: TRBD1; clone size: .; V gene: TRBV4-3; J gene: TRBJ1-2; CDR3 protein: CASSQRSGQSNYGYTF; CDR3 DNA: TGCGCCAGCAGCCAGAGGTCGGGACAGTCTAACTATGGCTACACCTTC
D gene: .; clone size: .; V gene: TRBV29-1; J gene: TRBJ1-2; CDR3 protein: CSVELGAGYGYTF; CDR3 DNA: TGCAGCGTTGAACTCGGGGCTGGCTATGGCTACACCTTC
D gene: .; clone size: .; V gene: TRBV29-1; J gene: TRBJ2-3; CDR3 protein: CSVGGKARTDTQYF; CDR3 DNA: TGCAGCGTTGGGGGTAAAGCAAGGACAGATACGCAGTATTTT
D gene: .; clone size: .; V gene: TRBV20-1; J gene: TRBJ2-5; CDR3 protein: CSARDRAWGIAKETQYF; CDR3 DNA: TGCAGTGCTAGAGATCGGGCCTGGGGAATCGCTAAAGAGACCCAGTACTTC
D gene: TRBD1; clone size: .; V gene: TRBV7-9; J gene: TRBJ1-2; CDR3 protein: CASSAGQGARVYGYTF; CDR3 DNA: TGTGCCAGCAGCGCCGGACAGGGGGCGCGGGTCTATGGCTACACCTTC
D gene: .; clone size: .; V gene: TRBV4-1; J gene: TRBJ2-5; CDR3 protein: CASSQLHSLQETQYF; CDR3 DNA: TGCGCCAGCAGCCAACTTCACAGCCTTCAAGAGACCCAGTACTTC
D gene: TRBD1; clone size: once; V gene: TRBV20-1; J gene: TRBJ2-7; CDR3 protein: CSAPRTGYEQYF; CDR3 DNA: TGCAGTGCCCCCAGGACAGGCTACGAGCAGTACTTC
D gene: .; clone size: .; V gene: TRBV9; J gene: TRBJ2-1; CDR3 protein: CASSVGRISSYNEQFF; CDR3 DNA: TGTGCCAGCAGCGTAGGAAGGATTAGCTCCTACAATGAGCAGTTCTTC
D gene: TRBD2; clone size: few; V gene: TRBV6-2/TRBV6-3; J gene: TRBJ2-1; CDR3 protein: CASRSPSGGYNEQFF; CDR3 DNA: TGTGCCAGCAGGTCTCCTAGCGGGGGATACAATGAGCAGTTCTTC
D gene: TRBD2; clone size: many; V gene: TRBV10-3; J gene: TRBJ2-1; CDR3 protein: CAISESRTSRRLTSYNEQFF; CDR3 DNA: TGTGCCATCAGTGAGTCGAGGACTAGCCGTCGCCTTACATCTTACAATGAGCAGTTCTTC
D gene: .; clone size: .; V gene: TRBV20-1; J gene: TRBJ1-2; CDR3 protein: CSARRLQLNYGYTF; CDR3 DNA: TGCAGTGCTAGAAGACTACAACTGAACTATGGCTACACCTTC
D gene: .; clone size: .; V gene: TRBV28; J gene: TRBJ1-1; CDR3 protein: CASSRAGGNTEAFF; CDR3 DNA: TGTGCCAGCAGTCGGGCCGGGGGAAACACTGAAGCTTTCTTT
D gene: TRBD2; clone size: .; V gene: TRBV6-2/TRBV6-3; J gene: TRBJ2-5; CDR3 protein: CASRDSGTSQETQYF; CDR3 DNA: TGTGCCAGCAGGGATTCCGGGACTAGCCAAGAGACCCAGTACTTC
D gene: TRBD1; clone size: .; V gene: TRBV7-8; J gene: TRBJ2-4; CDR3 protein: CASRDRGNIQYF; CDR3 DNA: TGTGCCAGCAGGGACAGGGGGAACATTCAGTACTTC
D gene: .; clone size: .; V gene: TRBV20-1; J gene: TRBJ2-1; CDR3 protein: CSAVKGDEQFF; CDR3 DNA: TGCAGTGCCGTTAAAGGTGATGAGCAGTTCTTC
D gene: TRBD1; clone size: .; V gene: TRBV2; J gene: TRBJ2-7; CDR3 protein: CASLTLQGVVYEQYF; CDR3 DNA: TGTGCCAGCCTCACGTTACAGGGGGTAGTGTACGAGCAGTACTTC
D gene: TRBD1; clone size: .; V gene: TRBV7-2; J gene: TRBJ2-1; CDR3 protein: CASSFDRGHYNEQFF; CDR3 DNA: TGTGCCAGCAGCTTTGACAGGGGGCACTACAATGAGCAGTTCTTC
D gene: .; clone size: medium-sized; V gene: TRBV6-5; J gene: TRBJ1-1; CDR3 protein: CASSYQGSTEAFF; CDR3 DNA: TGTGCCAGCAGTTACCAGGGAAGCACTGAAGCTTTCTTT
D gene: TRBD1; clone size: few; V gene: TRBV4-1; J gene: TRBJ2-5; CDR3 protein: CASTHEPTGGVGDEQYF; CDR3 DNA: TGCGCCAGCACCCACGAACCGACAGGGGGCGTCGGCGATGAGCAGTACTTC